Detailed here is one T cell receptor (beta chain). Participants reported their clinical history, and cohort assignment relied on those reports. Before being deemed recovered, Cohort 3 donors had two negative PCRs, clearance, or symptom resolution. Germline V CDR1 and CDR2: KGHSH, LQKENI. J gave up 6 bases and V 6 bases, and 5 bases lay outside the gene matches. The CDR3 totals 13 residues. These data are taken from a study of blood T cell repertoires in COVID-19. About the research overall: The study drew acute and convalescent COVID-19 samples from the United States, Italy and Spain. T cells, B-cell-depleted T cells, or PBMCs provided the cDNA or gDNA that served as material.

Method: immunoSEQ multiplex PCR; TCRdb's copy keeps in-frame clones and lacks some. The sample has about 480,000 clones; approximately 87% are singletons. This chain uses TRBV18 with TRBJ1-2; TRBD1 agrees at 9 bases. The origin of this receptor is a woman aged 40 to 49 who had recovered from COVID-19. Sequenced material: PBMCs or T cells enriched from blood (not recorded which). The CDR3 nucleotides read TGTGCCAGCTCGCTGGGACAGGGAGATGGCTACACCTTC. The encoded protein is CASSLGQGDGYTF. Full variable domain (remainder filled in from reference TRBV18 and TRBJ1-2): NAGVMQNPRHLVRRRGQEARLRCSPMKGHSHVYWYRQLPEEGLKFMVYLQKENIIDESGMPKERFSAEFPKEGPSILRIQQVVRGDSAAYFCASSLGQGDGYTFGSGTRLTVV.